The 14 T cell receptor beta chains presented below share a single source sample, sequenced in a study of beta chain features in type 1 diabetes. Study-level findings and limits: TCRB CDR3s from Type 1 diabetes patients were moderately but significantly shorter in all four CD4+ subsets.

Expressed TCRB transcripts got sequenced, as all isolated RNA was reverse transcribed. Measured with immunoSEQ multiplex PCR; TCRdb has only the in-frame clones, and not every one. The data contain 400,000 or so clones, over 8.5% of them singletons. These receptors lack a known antigen. Sequencing was done on a sample of central memory CD4+ T cells from blood. The receptors originated from a man aged 25-45 years with type 1 diabetes.

This clone was seen many times. This sequence joins TRBV5-4 and TRBJ2-5; D is possibly TRBD1 (6 bases). V lost 5 bases, J lost 1 base, and 9 bases lay in between. Per the germline V gene, CDR1 is SGHNT and CDR2 is YYREEE (reference sequence). This CDR3 is built from 13 residues. DNA of the CDR3: TGTGCCAGCAGAACGGACAGCCAAGAGACCCAGTACTTC. It is translated as CASRTDSQETQYF.

This clone occurred a few times. The V and J genes are TRBV7-9 and TRBJ2-2, with 11 bases fitting TRBD1. The trim removed 10 bases at V and 7 bases at J, leaving 5 bases unmatched. Germline V gene lookup returns CDR1 SEHNR and CDR2 FQNEAQ (reference sequence). The CDR3 sequence is 13 residues long. The CDR3 DNA sequence: TGTGCCACCACCGGGACAGGGGGCGGGGAGCTGTTTTTT. This translates into CATTGTGGGELFF.

This clone appeared many times. The chain recombines TRBV7-9 with TRBJ2-6; weak D call: TRBD1 (5 bases). Germline V lookup: CDR1 SEHNR, CDR2 FQNEAQ (reference sequence). The CDR3 length is 16 residues. Trimming removed 5 bases at V and 4 bases at J, with 15 bases between. The CDR3 is CASSPGAQRGANVLTF. CDR3 nucleotides: TGTGCCAGCAGCCCTGGGGCCCAAAGAGGGGCCAACGTCCTGACTTTC.

The V and J genes are TRBV7-9 and TRBJ2-7, with 9 bases matching TRBD2. The germline CDR1 and CDR2 sequences are SEHNR and FQNEAQ (reference sequence). V lost 1 base, J lost 3 bases, and 10 bases stayed unmatched. The CDR3 has 17 amino acids. The CDR3 here is CASSLGSGRMWGYEQYF. As DNA, the CDR3 is TGTGCCAGCAGCTTAGGGAGCGGGAGGATGTGGGGCTACGAGCAGTACTTC.

On this clone: The sample has other DNA sequences that encode this CDR3 too. This chain joins TRBV6-5 and TRBJ2-3; D not certain. CDR1 MNHEY and CDR2 SVGAGI come from the germline V gene. This CDR3 is 14 amino acids long. Trimming cost V 6 bases and J 1 base, with 11 bases left between them. The CDR3 reads CASSLRQGTDTQYF. CDR3 nucleotide sequence: TGTGCCAGCAGCCTCCGACAAGGCACAGATACGCAGTATTTT.

The V and J genes are TRBV10-3 and TRBJ2-2; no reliable D call. Between the trimmed V and J ends, which lost 6 bases and 6 bases, there was a span of 14 bases. The CDR3 loop spans 14 amino acids. Germline V gene lookup returns CDR1 ENHRY and CDR2 SYGVKD. CDR3 loop: CAIRPGSAAGELFF. In nucleotides, the CDR3 is TGTGCCATCAGGCCTGGATCGGCGGCCGGGGAGCTGTTTTTT.

V usage is TRBV25-1 and J usage is TRBJ1-2, with a possible D match to TRBD1 (5 bases). Trimming stripped 3 bases from V and 2 bases from J, with 13 bases between. The germline V gene has CDR1 MGHDK and CDR2 SYGVNS. The CDR3 sequence is 15 residues long. The CDR3 region is CASSDPGGSNYGYTF. The CDR3 DNA follows: TGTGCCAGCAGTGACCCCGGGGGGAGCAACTATGGCTACACCTTC.

V gene TRBV6-5 combines with J gene TRBJ2-5; no reliable D call. The CDR3 has 16 residues. Germline V gives CDR1 MNHEY, CDR2 SVGAGI. V was trimmed by 0 bases and J by 1 base, leaving 12 bases between them. DNA of the CDR3: TGTGCCAGCAGTTACTCCCGGACCGACCCCCAAGAGACCCAGTACTTC. Its protein is CASSYSRTDPQETQYF.

The V and J genes are TRBV29-1 and TRBJ1-1, with a tentative D call TRBD1 (5 bases). V lost 7 bases, J lost 1 base, and 13 bases lay in between. The CDR3 sequence is 13 residues long. CDR1 is SQVTM, CDR2 ANQGSEA, per germline. The CDR3 here is CSAQTEWNTEAFF. The CDR3 DNA is TGCAGCGCCCAGACAGAATGGAACACTGAAGCTTTCTTT.

The rearrangement joins TRBV18 to TRBJ2-1; D gene ambiguous. This CDR3 spans 14 amino acids. V dropped 9 bases and J dropped 2 bases, with 14 bases sitting between them. Germline V gives CDR1 KGHSH, CDR2 LQKENI. CDR3 nucleotides: TGTGCCAGTGGCACCCGATTAGCCTACAATGAGCAGTTCTTC. Protein sequence: CASGTRLAYNEQFF.

This clone has a handful of counts. V usage is TRBV6-5 and J usage is TRBJ1-1; D uncertain. The CDR3 totals 14 residues. With 8 bases removed from V and 3 bases from J, the gap between germline ends came to 16 bases. CDR1 and CDR2 from the germline V gene are MNHEY and SVGAGI. As DNA, the CDR3 is TGTGCCAGCCGAATACCGAAAAGCTACACTGAAGCTTTCTTT. Its translation: CASRIPKSYTEAFF.

This clone was seen only a few times. The chain joins TRBV19 to TRBJ2-1; no firm D call. V lost 3 bases and J lost 4, with 19 bases in between. The germline gives CDR1 LNHDA, CDR2 SQIVND (reference sequence). The CDR3 is made up of 17 amino acids. DNA of the CDR3: TGTGCCAGTAGTATTAGGGTACCGAACGTGTTTTACAATGAGCAGTTCTTC. Its translation: CASSIRVPNVFYNEQFF.

This clone has just a few counts. The chain combines TRBV7-3 with TRBJ2-2, with D tentatively TRBD1 (6 bases). Trimming cost V 5 bases and J 0 bases, with 13 bases left between them. Germline V lookup: CDR1 SGHTA, CDR2 FQGTGA. The CDR3 extends over 16 amino acids. This CDR3 reads CASSPAGASNTGELFF. The CDR3, as DNA: TGTGCCAGCAGCCCAGCAGGGGCTTCGAACACCGGGGAGCTGTTTTTT.

Concerning this clone: A far larger clone is just one base off, so this is likely a read error. The chain uses TRBV6-4 and TRBJ1-5; D uncertain. Deletions cut 4 bases from V and 9 bases from J, with 13 bases between. The CDR3 covers 13 residues. Germline lookup yields CDR1 MRHNA and CDR2 SNTAGT. CDR3 loop: CASSGARPGPQHF. CDR3 in DNA: TGTGCCAGCAGTGGAGCCCGACCTGGGCCCCAGCATTTT.